This entry concerns a single TCR beta chain. MiXCR, run by TCRdb on the RT-PCR reads, gives a single entry per CDR3 protein. The sample carries roughly 700,000 distinct CDR3 sequences, 15% to 19% recorded once. Between the trimmed V and J ends, which lost 1 base and 1 base, there was a span of 7 bases. Germline V gene sequence: CDR1 LNHDA, CDR2 SQIVND (reference sequence). This CDR3 contains 14 residues. This sample was taken from a study of response to subunit inactivated influenza vaccine. The chain employs TRBV19 and TRBJ1-1; D unresolved. The TCR originated in a man aged 50 or older who received an inactivated influenza vaccine. The material was PBMCs from blood, obtained approximately 12 days after vaccination. This chain's CDR3 is CASSIGQWNTEAFF. DNA of the CDR3: TGTGCCAGTAGTATAGGCCAATGGAACACTGAAGCTTTCTTT.